This is a list of T cell receptor beta chains from one sample in a study of blood T cells in healthy people across ages. MiXCR was run by TCRdb on the 5' RACE reads, yielding one entry per CDR3 protein. The top ten clones hold 0.75% of a sample with around 1,000,000 distinct CDR3 sequences, around 25% of them seen once. This sample also appeared in a second study, on T cells of mothers and their children.

Sequenced input: blood. The origin of the receptors is a girl aged 2 to 9 in good health. Both conserved end residues are part of each CDR3. A D gene is named only where the DNA matches it firmly. Only part of the rows carry a size: once, few, many, or a class if the clone is expanded.

TRBJ2-2,NA,TRBV20-1,NA,CSAPLGGELFF,TGCAGTGCTCCACTTGGCGGGGAGCTGTTTTTT
TRBJ1-4,TRBD1,TRBV27,few,CASSAQGANGEKLFF,TGTGCCAGCAGCGCCCAGGGGGCGAATGGTGAAAAACTGTTTTTT
TRBJ2-7,NA,TRBV5-1,few,CASSSEVDYSSYEQYF,TGCGCCAGCAGCTCGGAGGTGGACTACAGCTCCTACGAGCAGTACTTC
TRBJ2-1,NA,TRBV2,few,CASGGDGNEQFF,TGTGCCAGCGGCGGGGACGGCAATGAGCAGTTCTTC
TRBJ2-1,TRBD2,TRBV27,few,CASTRGGEQFF,TGTGCCAGCACCCGGGGGGGTGAGCAGTTCTTC
TRBJ2-2,TRBD1,TRBV13,few,CASTTGLTPGELFF,TGTGCCAGCACGACAGGGCTCACCCCCGGGGAGCTGTTTTTT
TRBJ1-5,NA,TRBV6-2/TRBV6-3,few,CASSSGSQPQHF,TGTGCCAGCAGTTCAGGGAGTCAGCCCCAGCATTTT
TRBJ2-7,NA,TRBV4-1,few,CASSPQGTFAYEQYF,TGCGCCAGCAGCCCTCAGGGTACGTTCGCCTACGAGCAGTACTTC
TRBJ2-1,TRBD1,TRBV5-5,few,CASSEGQSSYNGQFF,TGTGCCAGCAGCGAGGGACAGAGCTCCTACAATGGGCAGTTCTTC
TRBJ1-1,NA,TRBV6-2/TRBV6-3,NA,CASSSIGEAFF,TGTGCCAGCAGTTCCATTGGGGAAGCTTTCTTT
TRBJ1-2,NA,TRBV6-1,NA,CASSPGESGYTF,TGTGCCAGCAGTCCAGGGGAGAGTGGCTACACCTTC
TRBJ1-1,NA,TRBV11-2,NA,CASSPPTAGIAEAFF,TGTGCCAGCAGCCCCCCTACTGCCGGGATTGCTGAAGCTTTCTTT
TRBJ1-2,NA,TRBV29-1,few,CSVDVDAQAVGNCTF,TGCAGCGTTGATGTTGACGCACAGGCGGTCGGGAACTGCACCTTC
TRBJ1-2,NA,TRBV12-3/TRBV12-4,NA,CASSAGLVDYGYTF,TGTGCCAGCAGTGCGGGATTAGTTGACTATGGCTACACCTTC
TRBJ1-1,NA,TRBV6-5,few,CASSHPPGERTEAFF,TGTGCCAGCAGCCACCCACCAGGGGAGCGCACTGAAGCTTTCTTT
TRBJ1-2,NA,TRBV28,few,CASSIPTGDGYTF,TGTGCCAGCAGTATCCCGACGGGGGATGGCTACACCTTC
TRBJ1-4,NA,TRBV5-1,NA,CASSLWGVTNEKLFF,TGCGCCAGCAGCTTGTGGGGAGTAACTAATGAAAAACTGTTTTTT
TRBJ1-3,NA,TRBV18,few,CASSPFTTTGNTIYF,TGTGCCAGCTCACCATTTACAACGACTGGAAACACCATATATTTT
TRBJ2-3,NA,TRBV9,NA,CASSVGSNQDTQYF,TGTGCCAGCAGCGTCGGTAGCAACCAAGATACGCAGTATTTT
TRBJ1-1,NA,TRBV29-1,NA,CSVDGQPLGRNTEAFF,TGCAGCGTTGATGGACAGCCCCTAGGTAGGAACACTGAAGCTTTCTTT
TRBJ2-4,TRBD2,TRBV20-1,NA,CSARGTSGAKNMQYF,TGCAGTGCTAGAGGGACTAGCGGAGCCAAAAACATGCAGTACTTC
TRBJ2-7,NA,TRBV12-5,NA,CASAPTTTSYEQYF,TGTGCTAGTGCCCCAACCACCACTAGCTACGAGCAGTACTTC
TRBJ2-7,NA,TRBV5-6,few,CASSEYSGTEAYEQYF,TGTGCCAGCAGCGAATATTCCGGGACTGAAGCCTACGAGCAGTACTTC
TRBJ1-1,TRBD1,TRBV7-9,few,CASSSRTGETEAFF,TGTGCCAGCAGCTCCCGGACAGGGGAAACTGAAGCTTTCTTT
TRBJ2-6,NA,TRBV4-2,few,CASSQVAAGSGANVLTF,TGTGCCAGCAGCCAAGTCGCGGCAGGGTCTGGGGCCAACGTCCTGACTTTC
TRBJ2-7,TRBD2,TRBV28,NA,CATAAVLAGGIAYEQYF,TGTGCCACCGCAGCGGTACTAGCGGGAGGAATTGCCTACGAGCAGTACTTC
TRBJ2-7,NA,TRBV11-2,few,CASSFDYLSSYEQYF,TGTGCCAGCAGCTTCGACTATCTCAGCTCCTACGAGCAGTACTTC
TRBJ2-3,NA,TRBV5-6,few,CASSPPPPGHTDTQYF,TGTGCCAGCAGCCCGCCCCCCCCCGGCCACACAGATACGCAGTATTTT
TRBJ2-7,TRBD2,TRBV5-1,few,CASSLAFGRASYEQYF,TGCGCCAGCAGCTTGGCCTTCGGGAGGGCCTCCTACGAGCAGTACTTC
TRBJ2-1,TRBD1,TRBV4-1,few,CASSSPGQAYNEQFF,TGCGCCAGCAGCTCACCGGGACAGGCGTACAATGAGCAGTTCTTC
TRBJ2-2,NA,TRBV29-1,NA,CSGLAEGGTGELFF,TGCAGCGGTTTAGCGGAGGGGGGCACCGGGGAGCTGTTTTTT
TRBJ1-4,NA,TRBV4-2,NA,CASSQDGRQAATNEKLFF,TGTGCCAGCAGCCAAGATGGGCGGCAGGCTGCAACTAATGAAAAACTGTTTTTT
TRBJ2-7,NA,TRBV21-1,NA,CASAPGLAGPYEQYF,TGTGCCAGCGCCCCGGGACTAGCGGGACCCTACGAGCAGTACTTC
TRBJ2-2,NA,TRBV5-1,NA,CASSSRTYANTGELFF,TGCGCCAGCAGCTCCCGGACCTACGCGAACACCGGGGAGCTGTTTTTT
TRBJ1-4,NA,TRBV20-1,few,CSAMIREEGEKLFF,TGCAGTGCTATGATCAGGGAGGAGGGTGAAAAACTGTTTTTT
TRBJ2-7,TRBD2,TRBV28,few,CASSLYRGGSSYEQYF,TGTGCCAGCAGCTTATACCGGGGCGGGAGCTCCTACGAGCAGTACTTC
TRBJ1-2,TRBD1,TRBV27,few,CASSLFQGAGYGYTF,TGTGCCAGCAGTTTATTCCAGGGGGCCGGCTATGGCTACACCTTC
TRBJ2-7,TRBD2,TRBV29-1,NA,CSVRAPGLAGDCEQYF,TGCAGCGTTCGAGCTCCGGGACTAGCGGGAGACTGCGAGCAGTACTTC
TRBJ2-3,TRBD1,TRBV29-1,NA,CSVEGQGPSTDTQYF,TGCAGCGTTGAGGGACAGGGGCCTAGCACAGATACGCAGTATTTT
TRBJ2-1,NA,TRBV20-1,NA,CSGGNPKINEQFF,TGCAGTGGAGGGAACCCCAAAATTAATGAGCAGTTCTTC
TRBJ2-5,NA,TRBV7-6,few,CASSIKQEPQETQYF,TGTGCCAGCAGCATTAAACAGGAGCCCCAAGAGACCCAGTACTTC
TRBJ1-2,NA,TRBV15,NA,CATSGQPSGYTF,TGTGCCACCTCGGGGCAGCCGTCTGGCTACACCTTC
TRBJ2-3,NA,TRBV28,NA,CTSSSRFEAPRTDTQYF,TGTACCAGCAGTTCTCGATTCGAAGCGCCCCGCACAGATACGCAGTATTTT
TRBJ1-1,TRBD1,TRBV29-1,NA,CSVEGQGGAWTEAFF,TGCAGCGTTGAGGGGCAGGGGGGAGCGTGGACTGAAGCTTTCTTT
TRBJ2-3,NA,TRBV6-5,few,CASSYRRTDTQYF,TGTGCCAGCAGTTACAGACGCACAGATACGCAGTATTTT
TRBJ2-1,TRBD1,TRBV12-3/TRBV12-4,NA,CASRVGQGSYNEQFF,TGTGCCTCAAGAGTCGGACAGGGTTCCTACAATGAGCAGTTCTTC
TRBJ2-1,TRBD2,TRBV11-1,few,CASSFTGTSGIRKGYNEQFF,TGTGCCAGCAGCTTTACCGGGACTAGCGGGATTCGAAAGGGTTACAATGAGCAGTTCTTC
TRBJ2-1,TRBD1,TRBV29-1,few,CSARDRGRNEQFF,TGCAGCGCCCGGGACAGGGGGCGGAATGAGCAGTTCTTC
TRBJ2-5,TRBD2,TRBV7-2,NA,CASSWGLARETQYF,TGTGCCAGCAGCTGGGGACTAGCGCGAGAGACCCAGTACTTC
TRBJ1-1,NA,TRBV7-8,few,CASSVMPGMNTEAFF,TGTGCCAGCAGCGTAATGCCAGGAATGAACACTGAAGCTTTCTTT
TRBJ2-5,NA,TRBV9,NA,CASSISGMGETQYF,TGCGCCAGCAGCATCTCTGGGATGGGAGAGACCCAGTACTTC
TRBJ2-2,TRBD2,TRBV2,few,CASSGSGSAAGELFF,TGTGCCAGCAGTGGTAGCGGGAGTGCTGCCGGGGAGCTGTTTTTT